The sequence of this T cell receptor beta chain was determined in a study of Ad26.COV2.S vaccination and SARS-CoV-2 variants. Study outcomes and limitations: Substantial response breadth was reportedly seen for spike-specific CD8+ and CD4+ T cells after vaccination.

This clone was observed a few times. Its target is not known. Per germline, CDR1 KGHSH and CDR2 LQKENI. Trimming left V 6 bases short and J 0 bases short, with 6 bases between. This CDR3 region has 12 residues. Treatment: about 20 received Ad26.COV2.S at low or high dose, single or two shots; about 5 received placebo; per-sample allocation not given. It was on day 63 after the first vaccine or placebo injection that samples were taken. Libraries were prepared by immunoSEQ multiplex PCR; TCRdb keeps only in-frame clonotypes and omits some of them. The repertoire holds a few hundred thousand clones, with more than 75% as singletons.

The receptor was isolated from a person between 18 and 65 years old who received the Ad26.COV2.S COVID-19 vaccine or a placebo. J is TRBJ2-7 and V is TRBV18; D ambiguous. Here the sequenced sample was peripheral blood, taken in a trial of Ad26.COV2.S vaccine versus placebo. The CDR3, as DNA: TGTGCCAGCTCGCGCGACTCCTACGAGCAGTACTTC. Residues: CASSRDSYEQYF.